The clone carrying this T cell receptor beta chain was picked up a small number of times. Combining a sample-barcoded 5' primer with a J-beta primer mix, a second PCR ran for roughly 7 to 12 cycles. TCRdb re-derived calls from the 5' RACE reads in MiXCR, one entry per CDR3 protein. The repertoire holds about 1.4 million distinct CDR3 sequences, with approximately 63% as singletons. These data come from a study of blood T cells in healthy people across ages. The germline V gene encodes CDR1 SGHTA and CDR2 FQGNSA. With V trimmed by 2 bases and J by 1 base, 5 bases remained unmatched. The CDR3 length is 17 residues.

The sequenced sample consisted of blood. This TCR was recovered from a man aged 18-30 years in good health. The rearrangement links TRBV7-2 to TRBJ2-6, with 7 bases matching TRBD2. The CDR3 is CASSLFGGNSGANVLTF. CDR3 coding DNA: TGTGCCAGCAGCTTATTCGGGGGGAATTCTGGGGCCAACGTCCTGACTTTC.